A single sample gave rise to the 30 T cell receptor beta chains below, sequenced in a study of regulatory T cells in long-lasting Graves disease (dated by TCRdb to about 2021). Sample time point, as interpreted from the label and publication: persistent/refractory GD, antithyroid drugs over 5 years with positive TRAb. For both TCR sequencing and RNA sequencing, RNA was extracted from PBMCs using TRIzol. The library was prepared using multiplex PCR. The sequencer listed for this sample is Illumina HiSeq 4000. CDR3 regions were amplified by Arm-PCR with iRepertoire HTBI primers to construct TCR beta libraries. The public reads were run again by TCRdb, first through fastp at Q25 and then through MiXCR, and only productive beta chains were kept. Each entry is one CDR3 protein sequence, shown with its most common DNA and genes. For this sample the table gives some 280,000 distinct CDR3 sequences, of which 22% were detected only once. Of the sample, 56% falls within the top ten clones.

The sequencing used peripheral blood mononuclear cells (PBMCs), collected when the disease was refractory, from a patient treated with antithyroid drugs. These receptors all stem from a female donor with Graves disease.

As regards this clonotype: The final CDR3 position lacks the conserved phenylalanine or tryptophan, pointing to a likely read error. The DNA is omitted, as the CDR3 cannot be located on it reliably, and the CDR3 follows TCRdb's listing. The V call is TRBV6-5, the J call TRBJ1-1; the table calls TRBD1, which could not be checked here. CDR1 MNHEY and CDR2 SVGAGI come from the germline V gene. The CDR3 extends over 15 residues, inclusive of both ends. The chain's CDR3 is CASSYLGGARTEASS.

This clonotype was seen repeatedly, ten times or more. The rearrangement joins TRBV30 to TRBJ2-5; D not resolved. Germline V CDR1 and CDR2: GTSNPN, SVGIG (reference sequence). The V gene lost 1 base and the J gene lost 4 bases, with 4 bases spanning the gap. The CDR3 has 11 amino acids. The DNA for the CDR3 is TGTGCCTGGAGTGAGTCAGAGACCCAGTACTTC. Amino acids: CAWSESETQYF.

The chain recombines TRBV9 with TRBJ2-5; 8 bases line up with TRBD2. The J call is in doubt because the DNA end fits TRBJ2-7 better. Looked up from germline, CDR1 is SGDLS and CDR2 is YYNGEE. The CDR3 has 15 amino acids. The CDR3 nucleotides read TGTGCCAGCAGCCCCCGTCGGGAGGGAGACTACGAGCAGTACTTC. Its protein product is CASSPRREGDYEQYF.

With regard to this clonotype: Since a much larger clone is just one base distant, this may be a read error. The chain is built from TRBV28 and TRBJ2-5, with D perhaps TRBD2 (5 bases). Germline V gene data show CDR1 as MDHEN and CDR2 as SYDVKM. V lost 7 bases and J lost 5, with 11 bases in between. There are 12 residues in the CDR3. In DNA form, the CDR3 reads TGTGCCAGCATTGATCCGGGGGAGACCCAGTACTTC. Translation gives CASIDPGETQYF. Full variable domain (missing parts from reference TRBV28 and TRBJ2-5): DVKVTQSSRYLVKRTGEKVFLECVQDMDHENMFWYRQDPGLGLRLIYFSYDVKMKEKGDIPEGYSVSREKKERFSLILESASTNQTSMYLCASIDPGETQYFGPGTRLLVL.

The chain couples TRBV20-1 to TRBJ2-5; D unclear. V lost 1 base and J lost 4, with 10 bases in between. The CDR3 has 13 amino acids. Germline loops: CDR1 DFQATT, CDR2 SNEGSKA (reference sequence). The CDR3 region is CSARAEPGETQYF. The CDR3 DNA is TGCAGTGCTAGAGCGGAACCGGGAGAGACCCAGTACTTC.

This clonotype came up a few times. The chain employs TRBV25-1 and TRBJ1-2; D might be TRBD1 (5 bases). This CDR3 contains 12 residues. Germline assignment: CDR1 MGHDK and CDR2 SYGVNS. V lost 5 bases to trimming and J lost 7 bases, with 11 bases between them. CDR3 bases: TGTGCCAGCAGTTATCAGGGAGGTGGCTACACCTTC. This translates into CASSYQGGGYTF.

On this clonotype: This may be a read error: a much more frequent sequence differs by one nucleotide. V usage is TRBV5-1 and J usage is TRBJ2-4, with D maybe TRBD2 (6 bases). V dropped 7 bases and J dropped 2 bases, with 16 bases sitting between them. This CDR3 has 15 residues. The germline V gene has CDR1 SGHRS and CDR2 YFSETQ. The CDR3: CASADGGTPKNIQYF. The CDR3 region has the DNA TGCGCCAGCGCTGATGGAGGGACGCCCAAAAACATTCAGTACTTC.

Worth noting for this clonotype: Mismatch with germline at one junction end may stem from a read error. The chain is built from TRBV15 and TRBJ2-7; D possibly corresponds to TRBD1 (6 bases). The CDR3 sequence is 14 residues long. The germline gives CDR1 LNHNV, CDR2 YYDKDF (reference sequence). The CDR3 DNA reads as TGTGCCACCAGCAGGGGGACATTCGGCTACGAGCAGTGCTTC. Its translation: CATSRGTFGYEQCF. Complete variable domain (other parts from reference TRBV15 and TRBJ2-7): DAMVIQNPRYQVTQFGKPVTLSCSQTLNHNVMYWYQQKSSQAPKLLFHYYDKDFNNEADTPDNFQSRRPNTSFCFLDIRSPGLGDTAMYLCATSRGTFGYEQCFGPGTRLTVT.

CDR3 loop: CASSIDPSNQPQHF. As DNA, the CDR3 is TGTGCCAGTAGTATAGATCCTAGCAATCAGCCCCAGCATTTT. The rearrangement joins TRBV19 to TRBJ1-5; D not resolved. Germline values: CDR1 LNHDA, CDR2 SQIVND (reference sequence). The CDR3 runs 14 residues. V was clipped by 0 bases and J by 0 bases, with 3 bases between them.

This clonotype has more than one count but fewer than ten. The chain carries TRBV7-2 and TRBJ2-1, with D perhaps matching TRBD1 (7 bases). The V gene lost 3 bases and the J gene lost 5 bases, with 14 bases spanning the gap. The CDR3 sequence is 15 residues long. Germline assignment: CDR1 SGHTA and CDR2 FQGNSA. CDR3 nucleotides: TGTGCCAGCAGCTTCCGGAGGGGGCCCGACAATGAGCAGTTCTTC. Amino acids: CASSFRRGPDNEQFF. The full variable domain, completed using reference TRBV7-2 and TRBJ2-1, is GAGVSQSPSNKVTEKGKDVELRCDPISGHTALYWYRQSLGQGLEFLIYFQGNSAPDKSGLPSDRFSAERTGGSVSTLTIQRTQQEDSAVYLCASSFRRGPDNEQFFGPGTRLTVL.

This clonotype occurred many times. This chain joins TRBV27 and TRBJ1-2; no reliable D call. Germline V gene sequence: CDR1 MNHEY, CDR2 SMNVEV (reference sequence). This CDR3 comprises 13 residues. Trimming took 2 bases from V and 1 from J, leaving 5 bases between them. CDR3 sequence (DNA): TGTGCCAGCAGTTTAGGAGATAACTATGGCTACACCTTC. It yields the protein CASSLGDNYGYTF.

This clonotype appeared many times. The chain employs TRBV10-3 and TRBJ2-5; TRBD1 might be the D (5 bases). CDR1 is ENHRY and CDR2 is SYGVKD in the germline V gene. CDR3 length: 14 residues. The ends were cut back, 3 bases at V and 3 bases at J, with 11 bases in the middle. This CDR3 is CAISEGDSEETQYF. CDR3 sequence (DNA): TGTGCCATCAGTGAAGGCGACAGTGAAGAGACCCAGTACTTC.

About this clonotype itself: A much larger clone differs from this one at a single base, so this may be a read error. The chain carries TRBV6-1 and TRBJ1-4, with a tentative D call TRBD1 (5 bases). The CDR3 covers 16 residues. The V gene's germline CDR1 is MNHNS and CDR2 SASEGT. CDR3 in amino acids: CTSSEEGDLDTQKLFF. For the CDR3, the DNA is TGTACCAGCAGTGAAGAAGGGGATTTGGACACTCAAAAACTGTTTTTT.

This clonotype was seen many times. This chain links TRBV2 with TRBJ1-5; D call uncertain. Per germline, CDR1 SNHLY and CDR2 FYNNEI. CDR3 length: 15 amino acids. V shed 6 bases and J shed 0 bases, with 12 bases lying between them. As DNA, the CDR3 is TGTGCCAGCAGAGCCACCGGGAGTAGCAATCAGCCCCAGCATTTT. This codes for CASRATGSSNQPQHF.

The chain joins TRBV6-1 to TRBJ2-7; D not certain. The germline V gene has CDR1 MNHNS and CDR2 SASEGT. This CDR3 is 13 amino acids long. The ends were cut back, 6 bases at V and 2 bases at J, with 11 bases in the middle. CDR3 DNA: TGTGCCAGCAGCCCTTTTAGGGCCTACGAGCAGTACTTC. Translation gives CASSPFRAYEQYF.

Points on this clonotype: Since a much larger clone is just one base distant, this may be a read error. The V gene is TRBV6-1, the J gene TRBJ2-7; D is unresolved. From germline, CDR1 is MNHNS and CDR2 SASEGT. The CDR3 is 14 residues long. CDR3 residues: CASRDPSQLYEQCF. The DNA for the CDR3 is TGTGCCAGCAGAGACCCCAGCCAACTTTACGAGCAGTGCTTC.

This clonotype showed up just a few times. The rearrangement joins TRBV2 to TRBJ2-1; tentative D call: TRBD1 (6 bases). Trimming stripped 7 bases from V and 4 bases from J, with 11 bases between. The CDR3 runs to 13 residues. Germline V CDR1 and CDR2: SNHLY, FYNNEI. The CDR3 region is CASNEQGYNEQFF. The DNA of the CDR3 is TGTGCCAGCAACGAACAGGGATACAATGAGCAGTTCTTC.

This chain connects TRBV6-5 to TRBJ2-7; no definite D call. CDR3 length: 16 residues. Trimming removed 0 bases at V and 0 bases at J, with 12 bases between. Germline lookup yields CDR1 MNHEY and CDR2 SVGAGI. This CDR3 is CASSYSEAASSYEQYF. The DNA for the CDR3 is TGTGCCAGCAGTTACTCAGAGGCGGCTAGCTCCTACGAGCAGTACTTC.

This rearrangement joins TRBV7-9 to TRBJ2-7, with D maybe TRBD1 (6 bases). The CDR3 runs to 15 residues. CDR1 and CDR2 (germline): SEHNR, FQNEAQ (reference sequence). V gave up 5 bases and J gave up 1 base, with 15 bases separating them. In nucleotides, the CDR3 is TGTGCCAGCAGCACCTCGACAGGTACTTCCTACGAGCAGTACTTC. Amino acids: CASSTSTGTSYEQYF.

This clonotype was picked up many times. The V gene is TRBV11-2, the J gene TRBJ1-2; D is unclear. V was pared by 1 base and J by 8 bases, with 8 bases between. There are 12 residues in the CDR3. Germline CDR1 reads SGHAT; CDR2 reads FQNNGV. CDR3 amino acids: CASSLAGGGYTF. DNA of the CDR3: TGTGCCAGCAGCTTAGCAGGTGGAGGCTACACCTTC.

This clonotype was found a few times. CDR3 bases: TGTGCCAGCAGTTACGGGCAGGAGATGGATACGCAGTATTTT. Its protein product is CASSYGQEMDTQYF. The chain employs TRBV6-9 and TRBJ2-3; no definite D call. Germline assignment: CDR1 MNHGY and CDR2 SVAAGI. The V end lost 3 bases, the J end lost 6 bases, and 13 bases lay between the germline ends. The CDR3 loop spans 14 amino acids.

This clonotype was detected a few times. This chain connects TRBV9 to TRBJ1-1; weak D call: TRBD1 (5 bases). Trimming cost V 3 bases and J 10 bases, with 10 bases left between them. In germline, CDR1 is SGDLS, CDR2 YYNGEE. The CDR3 length is 11 residues. CDR3 nucleotides: TGTGCCAGCAGCGGAGGGGATGGAGCTTTCTTT. It codes for CASSGGDGAFF.

This clonotype has more than one count but fewer than ten. The CDR3: CASSQGQGASGYTF. The CDR3 nucleotides read TGTGCCAGCAGCCAAGGACAGGGGGCCAGTGGCTACACCTTC. The chain carries TRBV3-1 and TRBJ1-2; 10 nucleotides agree with TRBD1. Trimming removed 1 base from V and 7 bases from J; junction bases left unmatched: 3. The CDR3 length is 14 residues. The V gene's germline CDR1 is LGHDT and CDR2 YNNKEL (reference sequence).

This clonotype was detected many times. CDR3 sequence reads: CASTRTGRNTEAFF. The CDR3 DNA follows: TGTGCCAGCACCCGGACAGGGAGGAACACTGAAGCTTTCTTT. This chain connects TRBV12-3 or TRBV12-4 to TRBJ1-1, with TRBD1 matching 8 bases. This CDR3 spans 14 amino acids. The J segment lost 1 base and the V segment lost 7 bases, leaving 5 bases of the junction unmatched.

The chain combines TRBV3-1 with TRBJ2-1; D is undetermined. The CDR3 has 14 residues. V gave up 4 bases and J gave up 5 bases, with 12 bases separating them. Germline V gene data show CDR1 as LGHDT and CDR2 as YNNKEL (reference sequence). In DNA, the CDR3 is TGTGCCAGCAGCCCTCACGATAGAGACAATGAGCAGTTCTTC. This encodes CASSPHDRDNEQFF.

Ten or more counts support this clonotype. This sequence joins TRBV28 and TRBJ1-1, with D tentatively TRBD1 (6 bases). V was trimmed by 6 bases and J by 0 bases, leaving 14 bases between them. CDR1 and CDR2 (germline): MDHEN, SYDVKM. This CDR3 comprises 15 residues. The CDR3 spells CASRRGGLMNTEAFF. The CDR3 nucleotides read TGTGCCAGCAGGCGGGGGGGGCTCATGAACACTGAAGCTTTCTTT.

This clonotype was picked up a small number of times. The chain combines TRBV6-1 with TRBJ1-5, with D perhaps TRBD1 (6 bases). This CDR3 has 14 amino acids. V was shortened by 5 bases and J by 10 bases, with 18 bases between the two germline ends. The germline V gene has CDR1 MNHNS and CDR2 SASEGT. The CDR3 spells CASSNDGGGNPQHF. CDR3 nucleotide sequence: TGTGCCAGCAGTAACGACGGAGGGGGGAACCCCCAGCATTTT.

This clonotype was recorded many times. CDR3 protein: CASSVDVGRDYGYTF. The CDR3 nucleotides are TGTGCCAGCAGCGTAGACGTGGGGCGTGACTATGGCTACACCTTC. The chain has TRBV9 and TRBJ1-2, with TRBD1 as a possible D gene (5 bases). This CDR3 region has 15 residues. V was clipped by 0 bases and J by 3 bases, with 12 bases between them. Germline V CDR1 and CDR2: SGDLS, YYNGEE. Full variable domain (missing parts from reference TRBV9 and TRBJ1-2): DSGVTQTPKHLITATGQRVTLRCSPRSGDLSVYWYQQSLDQGLQFLIQYYNGEERAKGNILERFSAQQFPDLHSELNLSSLELGDSALYFCASSVDVGRDYGYTFGSGTRLTVV.

The V and J genes are TRBV11-2 and TRBJ2-5, with D possibly matching TRBD1 (6 bases). V lost 5 bases, J lost 13 bases, and 23 bases lay in between. CDR1 is SGHAT, CDR2 FQNNGV, per germline. The CDR3 covers 14 residues. CDR3 nucleotide sequence: TGTGCCAGCAGCCCACTGATAAAACAGGGCGTCCCGTACTTC. The encoded protein is CASSPLIKQGVPYF.

This clonotype was counted many times. The chain has TRBV5-6 and TRBJ2-7, with D unclear. Per the germline V gene, CDR1 is SGHDT and CDR2 is YYEEEE. The length of the CDR3 is 14 residues. V lost 3 bases and J 2 bases, leaving 12 bases between the germline ends. The CDR3 loop reads CASSSPRITYEQYF. CDR3 sequence (DNA): TGTGCCAGCAGCTCCCCGCGGATAACCTACGAGCAGTACTTC.